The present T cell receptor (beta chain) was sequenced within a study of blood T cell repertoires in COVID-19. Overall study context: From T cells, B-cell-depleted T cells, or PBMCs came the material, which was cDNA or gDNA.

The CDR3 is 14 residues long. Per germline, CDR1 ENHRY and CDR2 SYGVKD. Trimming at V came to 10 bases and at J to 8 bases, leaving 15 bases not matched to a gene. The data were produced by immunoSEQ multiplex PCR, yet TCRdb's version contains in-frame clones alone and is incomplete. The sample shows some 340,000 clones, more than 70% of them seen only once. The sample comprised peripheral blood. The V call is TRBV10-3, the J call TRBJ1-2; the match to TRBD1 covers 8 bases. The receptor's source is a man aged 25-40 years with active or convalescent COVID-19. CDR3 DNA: TGTGCCACCCGATCCCTTGCGACAGGGGACGGCTACACCTTC. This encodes CATRSLATGDGYTF.